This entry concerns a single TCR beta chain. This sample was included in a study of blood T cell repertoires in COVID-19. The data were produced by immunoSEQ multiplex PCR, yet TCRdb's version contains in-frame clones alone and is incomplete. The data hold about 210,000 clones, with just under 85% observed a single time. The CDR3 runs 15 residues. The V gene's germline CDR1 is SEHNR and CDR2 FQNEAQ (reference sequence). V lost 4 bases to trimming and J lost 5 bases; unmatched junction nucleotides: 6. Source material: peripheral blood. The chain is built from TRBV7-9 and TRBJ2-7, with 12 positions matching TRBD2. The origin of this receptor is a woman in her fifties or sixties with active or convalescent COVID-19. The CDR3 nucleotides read TGTGCCAGCAGCTCCCGACTAGCGGGAGATCACGAGCAGTACTTC. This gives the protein CASSSRLAGDHEQYF.